This TCR beta chain was sequenced in a study of blood T cells in healthy people across ages. Sample-barcoded 5' priming and a J-beta primer mix drove a second PCR of roughly 6 to 12 cycles. TCRdb re-called the 5' RACE reads with MiXCR, one entry per CDR3 protein. The data hold around 650,000 distinct CDR3 sequences, with approximately 31% observed a single time. This clonotype has a handful of counts. Per-sample yields of isolated PBMCs were at least 6 million. Germline values: CDR1 ENHRY, CDR2 SYGVKD. V shed 6 bases and J 2 bases; nucleotides not matched to a gene: 11. The CDR3 sequence is 16 residues long.

The clonotype was recovered from a woman older than 75 in good health. This chain connects TRBV10-3 to TRBJ2-5, with 8 bases identical to TRBD1. The sample comprised blood. The CDR3 DNA reads TGTGCCATCAGGGCTGGACAGGGTAGTGATCAAGAGACCCAGTACTTC. It translates to CAIRAGQGSDQETQYF.